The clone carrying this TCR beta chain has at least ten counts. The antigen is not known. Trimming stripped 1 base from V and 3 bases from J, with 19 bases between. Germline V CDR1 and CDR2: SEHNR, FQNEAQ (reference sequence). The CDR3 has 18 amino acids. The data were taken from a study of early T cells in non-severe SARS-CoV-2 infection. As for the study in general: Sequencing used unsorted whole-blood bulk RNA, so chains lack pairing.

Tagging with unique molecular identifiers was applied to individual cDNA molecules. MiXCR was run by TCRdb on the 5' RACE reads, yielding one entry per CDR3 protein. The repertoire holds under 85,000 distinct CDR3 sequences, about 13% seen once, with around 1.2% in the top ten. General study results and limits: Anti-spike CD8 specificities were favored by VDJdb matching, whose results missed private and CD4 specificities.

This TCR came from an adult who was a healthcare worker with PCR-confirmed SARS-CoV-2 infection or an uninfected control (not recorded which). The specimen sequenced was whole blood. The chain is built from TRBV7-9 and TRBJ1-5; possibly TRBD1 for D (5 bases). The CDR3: CASSLVGAGQINNQPQHF. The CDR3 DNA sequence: TGTGCCAGCAGCTTAGTTGGGGCAGGGCAAATTAACAATCAGCCCCAGCATTTT. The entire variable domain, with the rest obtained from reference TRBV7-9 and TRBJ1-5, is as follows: DTGVSQNPRHKITKRGQNVTFRCDPISEHNRLYWYRQTLGQGPEFLTYFQNEAQLEKSRLLSDRFSAERPKGSFSTLEIQRTEQGDSAMYLCASSLVGAGQINNQPQHFGDGTRLSIL.